These 3 T cell receptor beta chains share one sample of origin, sequenced in a study of T-cell memory formation after mild COVID-19. Each CDR3 protein gets one entry after TCRdb re-called the 5' RACE reads with MiXCR. The sample lists about 290,000 distinct CDR3 sequences, about 16% occurring once. Sequences were obtained from PBMCs or a T cell subset sorted from them (not recorded which). These receptors originate from a young man who had mild COVID-19 (a few samples of this study predate the infection). Cell type and time point are not known.

The V call is TRBV24-1, the J call TRBJ1-1, with 9 nucleotides matching TRBD1. J lost 0 bases, V lost 8 bases, and 3 bases had no gene match. Germline values: CDR1 KGHDR, CDR2 SFDVKD. The CDR3 is 14 amino acids. CDR3: CATKGTGLNTEAFF. CDR3 bases: TGTGCCACCAAGGGGACAGGGTTGAACACTGAAGCTTTCTTT.

This sequence joins TRBV7-3 and TRBJ1-6; D might be TRBD1 (5 bases). Germline V gene data show CDR1 as SGHTA and CDR2 as FQGTGA. Between the trimmed V and J ends, which lost 5 bases and 7 bases, there was a span of 15 bases. The CDR3 runs 15 residues. The CDR3 here is CASSANGGWNSPLHF. In nucleotides, the CDR3 is TGTGCCAGCAGCGCCAACGGGGGGTGGAATTCACCCCTCCACTTT.

This clonotype was observed at least ten times. The chain uses TRBV15 and TRBJ2-3, with 10 bases aligning to TRBD2. Germline CDR1 LNHNV, CDR2 YYDKDF (reference sequence). V trimming: 6 bases; J trimming: 0 bases; junction bases outside the gene matches: 9. This CDR3 is 17 amino acids long. The CDR3 sequence: CATRDSASGGSTDTQYF. As DNA, the CDR3 is TGTGCCACCAGGGACTCAGCTAGCGGGGGTAGCACAGATACGCAGTATTTT.